Presented here are 18 T cell receptor beta chains from one specimen sequenced in a study of blood T cells in healthy people across ages. PCR was performed a second time for roughly 7 to 11 cycles using a sample-barcoded 5' primer and a J-beta primer mix. TCRdb re-called the 5' RACE reads with MiXCR, one entry per CDR3 protein. The repertoire includes about 970,000 distinct CDR3 sequences, just over 50% of them detected once, and around a fifth sits in the top ten. The specimen sequenced was blood. The receptors here all came from a woman between 55 and 75 years old in good health.

This clonotype turned up a few times. The chain uses TRBV29-1 and TRBJ2-1; 12 positions agree with TRBD1. Germline V CDR1 and CDR2: SQVTM, ANQGSEA. The CDR3 spans 13 residues. V dropped 7 bases and J dropped 7; count of bases not matched to a gene: 5. CDR3 in DNA: TGCAGCGGAAGGGACAGGGGGCAAAATGAGCAGTTCTTC. This translates into CSGRDRGQNEQFF.

This clonotype was counted between two and nine times. The V gene is TRBV10-3, the J gene TRBJ2-4; TRBD2 matches at 9 bases. The J call may be incorrect, as the DNA end agrees better with TRBJ2-7. There are 13 residues in the CDR3. Per germline, CDR1 ENHRY and CDR2 SYGVKD. The CDR3 here is CAITGSGSYEQYF. DNA of the CDR3: TGTGCCATCACGGGTAGCGGGAGTTACGAGCAGTACTTC.

The chain links TRBV7-2 to TRBJ2-3; D is ambiguous. Trimming cost V 0 bases and J 7 bases, with 8 bases left between them. This CDR3 is 13 amino acids long. Germline lookup yields CDR1 SGHTA and CDR2 FQGNSA. The DNA for the CDR3 is TGTGCCAGCAGCTTAGCCTCCGGTAATACGCAGTATTTT. Its protein product is CASSLASGNTQYF.

The chain has TRBV9 and TRBJ2-1; D perhaps matches TRBD1 (6 bases). CDR3 length: 16 amino acids. Trimming left V 4 bases short and J 9 bases short, with 23 bases between. Germline V gives CDR1 SGDLS, CDR2 YYNGEE. CDR3 sequence reads: CASSTEGRRGGFEQFF. DNA for the CDR3: TGTGCCAGCAGCACAGAGGGGAGAAGAGGGGGTTTTGAGCAGTTCTTC.

The sample holds a few counts of this clonotype. The chain joins TRBV4-3 to TRBJ2-1; D is ambiguous. The J call may be faulty, since TRBJ2-7 better matches the DNA end. CDR3 length: 14 amino acids. The germline V gene encodes CDR1 LGHNA and CDR2 YSLEER. The CDR3 is CASSQDIQYNEQYF. Here the CDR3 DNA reads TGCGCCAGCAGCCAAGATATCCAATACAATGAGCAGTACTTC.

The V gene is TRBV10-3, the J gene TRBJ2-7, with 8 bases that match TRBD2. This CDR3 region has 15 residues. Germline V CDR1 and CDR2: ENHRY, SYGVKD. V dropped 3 bases and J dropped 4; count of bases not matched to a gene: 8. The CDR3 bases are TGTGCCATCAGTGATGAAAGCGGGAGTAGTTACGAGCAGTACTTC. This gives the protein CAISDESGSSYEQYF.

V gene TRBV29-1 combines with J gene TRBJ2-7; TRBD1 aligns across 7 bases. After removal of 5 bases from V and 7 bases from J, the junction contained 5 bases not matched to a gene. The CDR3 contains 11 residues. Germline CDR1 SQVTM, CDR2 ANQGSEA. CDR3 sequence (DNA): TGCAGCGTTCGGGACAGCGAGGAGCAGTACTTC. As protein: CSVRDSEEQYF.

This clonotype was seen a handful of times. This chain joins TRBV4-1 and TRBJ2-7; D perhaps matches TRBD1 (6 bases). Germline values: CDR1 MGHRA, CDR2 YSYEKL. The CDR3 spans 14 residues. The ends were cut back, 2 bases at V and 1 base at J, with 9 bases in the middle. CDR3 nucleotide sequence: TGCGCCAGCAGCCAAACACAGGGTTCCTACGAGCAGTACTTC. This encodes CASSQTQGSYEQYF.

The V call is TRBV5-5, the J call TRBJ1-5; the match to TRBD1 covers 9 bases. Germline V gene lookup returns CDR1 SGHKS and CDR2 YYEKEE (reference sequence). The CDR3 contains 15 residues. With V trimmed by 0 bases and J by 7 bases, 5 bases remained unmatched. CDR3 coding DNA: TGTGCCAGCAGCTTGGGGACAGGGGATAGCCAGCCCCAGCATTTT. Translating it yields CASSLGTGDSQPQHF.

V is TRBV30 and J is TRBJ2-7; D possibly matches TRBD1 or TRBD2 (6 bases each). Trimming stripped 2 bases from V and 1 base from J, with 15 bases between. CDR1 is GTSNPN, CDR2 SVGIG, per germline (reference sequence). The CDR3 covers 15 residues. Here the CDR3 DNA reads TGTGCCTGGAGTACCAGGGGAGGCCTATCCTACGAGCAGTACTTC. Protein product: CAWSTRGGLSYEQYF.

A remark on this clonotype: A junction end diverges from the germline sequence, so it may reflect a read error. The genes are TRBV7-2 and TRBJ2-3; 7 nucleotides match TRBD2. Germline V gene lookup returns CDR1 SGHTA and CDR2 FQGNSA. This CDR3 is 16 amino acids long. CDR3 sequence reads: CASSLAVVGSTDTQYF. Here the CDR3 DNA reads TGTGCCAGCAGCCTAGCGGTTGTGGGAAGCACAGATACGCAGTATTTT.

A remark on this clonotype: A junction boundary mismatches the germline segment, possibly from a read error. This rearrangement joins TRBV29-1 to TRBJ1-1; D is uncertain. This CDR3 is 12 amino acids long. Germline lookup yields CDR1 SQVTM and CDR2 ANQGSEA. In DNA form, the CDR3 reads TGCAGCGGAGCGGGATTTAACACTGAGGCTTTCTTT. This gives the protein CSGAGFNTEAFF.

The V gene is TRBV20-1, the J gene TRBJ2-1; maybe TRBD2 (6 bases). The V and J ends lost 6 bases and 9 bases respectively, with 12 bases between them. Germline-derived CDR1 and CDR2 are DFQATT and SNEGSKA (reference sequence). The CDR3 runs to 11 residues. The CDR3 is CSAAPGAEQFF. CDR3 sequence (DNA): TGCAGTGCAGCCCCGGGAGCTGAGCAGTTCTTC.

This chain connects TRBV7-2 to TRBJ2-5; D gene unclear. V was clipped by 3 bases and J by 7 bases, with 6 bases between them. The CDR3 extends over 11 amino acids. The germline V gene encodes CDR1 SGHTA and CDR2 FQGNSA. The CDR3: CASSFRPTQYF. CDR3 DNA sequence: TGTGCCAGCAGCTTCCGGCCGACCCAGTACTTC.

The chain combines TRBV5-1 with TRBJ1-2, with D uncertain. Trimming pared 4 bases from V and 5 bases from J, leaving 12 bases between. In germline, CDR1 is SGHRS, CDR2 YFSETQ. CDR3 length equals 13 residues. CDR3 DNA: TGCGCCAGCAGCCCAGATTCCGCTTATGGCTACACCTTC. This translates into CASSPDSAYGYTF.

Points on this clonotype: The conserved phenylalanine or tryptophan is not found at the CDR3 terminus, so this likely reflects a read error. The gene calls are TRBV6-2 or TRBV6-3 and TRBJ2-7; 10 bases agree with TRBD1. This CDR3 contains 15 residues. The V gene end was trimmed by 2 bases and the J gene end by 1 base; junction bases not matched to a gene: 2. Germline values: CDR1 MNHEY, CDR2 SVGEGT. This CDR3 reads CASSYGTGESYEQYL. The DNA of the CDR3 is TGTGCCAGCAGTTACGGGACAGGGGAGTCCTACGAGCAGTACTTG.

This clonotype was seen a handful of times. The chain couples TRBV27 to TRBJ2-7, with TRBD2 matching 7 bases. Germline CDR1 reads MNHEY; CDR2 reads SMNVEV (reference sequence). This CDR3 is built from 13 residues. Germline trimming cut 8 bases from V and 0 bases from J; bases unmatched to any gene: 4. CDR3 region: CASGSGFSYEQYF. The CDR3 DNA is TGTGCCAGCGGTAGCGGGTTCTCCTACGAGCAGTACTTC.

This chain joins TRBV5-1 and TRBJ2-7, with a tentative D call TRBD2 (5 bases). CDR3 size: 15 residues. Germline V gives CDR1 SGHRS, CDR2 YFSETQ. The germline V and J ends were trimmed by 0 bases and 2 bases, with 12 bases remaining between them. The CDR3 is CASSLGPGNTYEQYF. For the CDR3, the DNA is TGCGCCAGCAGCTTGGGACCCGGGAACACCTACGAGCAGTACTTC.